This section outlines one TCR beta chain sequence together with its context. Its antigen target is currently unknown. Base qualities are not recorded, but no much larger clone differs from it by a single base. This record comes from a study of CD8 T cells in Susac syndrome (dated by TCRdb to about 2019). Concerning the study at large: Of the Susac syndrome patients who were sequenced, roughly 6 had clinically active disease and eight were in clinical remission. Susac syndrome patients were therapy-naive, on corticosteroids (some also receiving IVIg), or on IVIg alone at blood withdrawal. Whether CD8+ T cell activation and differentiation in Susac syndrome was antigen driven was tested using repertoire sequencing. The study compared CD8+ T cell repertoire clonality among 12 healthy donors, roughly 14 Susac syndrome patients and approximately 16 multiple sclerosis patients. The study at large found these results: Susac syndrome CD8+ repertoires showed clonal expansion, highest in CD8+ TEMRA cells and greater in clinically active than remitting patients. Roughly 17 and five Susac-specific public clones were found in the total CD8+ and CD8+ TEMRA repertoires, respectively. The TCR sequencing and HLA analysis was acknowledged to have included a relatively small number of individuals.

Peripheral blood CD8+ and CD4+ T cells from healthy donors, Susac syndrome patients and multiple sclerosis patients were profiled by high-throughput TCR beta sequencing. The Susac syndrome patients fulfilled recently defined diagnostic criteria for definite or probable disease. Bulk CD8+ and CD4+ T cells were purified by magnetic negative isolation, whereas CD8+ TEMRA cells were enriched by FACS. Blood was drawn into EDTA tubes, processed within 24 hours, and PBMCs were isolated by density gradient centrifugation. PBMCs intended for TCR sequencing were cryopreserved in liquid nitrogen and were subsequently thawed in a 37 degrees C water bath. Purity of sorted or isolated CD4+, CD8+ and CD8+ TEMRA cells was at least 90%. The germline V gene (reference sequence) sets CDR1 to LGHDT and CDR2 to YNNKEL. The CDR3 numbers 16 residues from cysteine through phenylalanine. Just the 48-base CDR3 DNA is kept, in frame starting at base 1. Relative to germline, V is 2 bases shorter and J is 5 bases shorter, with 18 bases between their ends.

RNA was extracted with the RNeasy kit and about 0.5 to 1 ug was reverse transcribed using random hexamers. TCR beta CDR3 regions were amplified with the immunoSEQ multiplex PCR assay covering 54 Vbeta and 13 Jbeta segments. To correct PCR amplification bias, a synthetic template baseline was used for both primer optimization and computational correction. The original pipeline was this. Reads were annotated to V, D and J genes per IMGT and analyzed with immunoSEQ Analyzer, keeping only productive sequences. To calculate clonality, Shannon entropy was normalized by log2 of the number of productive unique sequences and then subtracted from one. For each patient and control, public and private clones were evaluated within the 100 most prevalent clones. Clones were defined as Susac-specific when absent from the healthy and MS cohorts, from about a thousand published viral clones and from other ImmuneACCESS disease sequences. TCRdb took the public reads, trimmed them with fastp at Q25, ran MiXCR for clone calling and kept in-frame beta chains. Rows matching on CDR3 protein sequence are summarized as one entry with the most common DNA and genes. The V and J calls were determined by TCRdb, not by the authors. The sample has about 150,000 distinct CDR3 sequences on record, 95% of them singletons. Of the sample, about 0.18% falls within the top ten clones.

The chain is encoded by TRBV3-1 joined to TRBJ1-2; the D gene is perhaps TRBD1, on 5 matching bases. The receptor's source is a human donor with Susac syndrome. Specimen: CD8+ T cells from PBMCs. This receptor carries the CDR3 CASSQRGSLTLYGYTF. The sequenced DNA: TGTGCCAGCAGCCAACGGGGCAGCTTGACGTTATATGGCTACACCTTC.